The sequence of this TCR beta chain was determined in a study of technical replicates of blood from a handful of donors (TCRdb year 2017). Trimming takes 1 base from V and 4 bases from J, and the germline ends sit 12 bases apart. Measured from the cysteine to the phenylalanine, the CDR3 is 14 residues long. Of all the DNA, just the CDR3 is kept, 42 bases in frame from base 1. The CDR1 and CDR2 encoded by the germline V gene are SGHDT and YYEEEE. Remarks on this clone: It lacks a known antigen. No base quality values were provided; no much bigger clone lies one nucleotide off.

The library was built by means of the immunoSEQ multiplex PCR assay. Held by TCRdb, this immuneACCESS table contains in-frame sequences only and omits some clones. Under half of the omission traces to an unresolved V gene where checked; the cause of the rest is unknown. For this sample there are fewer than 90,000 clones; about 89% appear just once. The top ten clones comprise roughly 0.38% of the sample. This sequence originates from a human donor in good health. The V and J segments used are TRBV5-6 and TRBJ2-7, with TRBD2 as a weak D call on 7 bases. The sequenced sample was T cells isolated from PBMCs. The bases read TGTGCCAGCAGCTTGAGGGGGGGGATTTACGAGCAGTACTTC. It encodes CASSLRGGIYEQYF. Full variable domain (CDR3 extended with the reference TRBV5-6 and TRBJ2-7 proteins): DAGVTQSPTHLIKTRGQQVTLRCSPKSGHDTVSWYQQALGQGPQFIFQYYEEEERQRGNFPDRFSGHQFPNYSSELNVNALLLGDSALYLCASSLRGGIYEQYFGPGTRLTVT.